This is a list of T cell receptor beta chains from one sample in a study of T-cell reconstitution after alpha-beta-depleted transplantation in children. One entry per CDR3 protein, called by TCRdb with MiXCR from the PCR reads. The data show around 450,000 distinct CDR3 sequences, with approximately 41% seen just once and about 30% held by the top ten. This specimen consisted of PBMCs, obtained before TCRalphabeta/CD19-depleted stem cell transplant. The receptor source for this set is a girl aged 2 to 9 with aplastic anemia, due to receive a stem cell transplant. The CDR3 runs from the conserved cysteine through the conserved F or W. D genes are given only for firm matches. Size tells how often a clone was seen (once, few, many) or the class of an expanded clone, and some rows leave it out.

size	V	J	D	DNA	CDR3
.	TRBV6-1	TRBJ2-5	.	TGTGCCATCGGGACCCTGTACCAAGAGACCCAGTACTTC	CAIGTLYQETQYF
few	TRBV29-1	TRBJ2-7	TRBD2	TGCAGCGTTGAAGATAGCGGGAGAGGCTACGAGCAGTACTTC	CSVEDSGRGYEQYF
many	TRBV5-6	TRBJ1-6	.	TGTGCCAGCAGCTTGGGGGGACGGAATTCACCCCTCCACTTT	CASSLGGRNSPLHF
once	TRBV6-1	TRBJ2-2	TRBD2	TGTGCCAGCATTGAAGACGGGAGGCCAAACACCGGGGAGCTGTTTTTT	CASIEDGRPNTGELFF
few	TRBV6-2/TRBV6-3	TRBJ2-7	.	TGTGCCAGCAGTTACTCAGAGGCTTCCTACGAGCAGTACTTC	CASSYSEASYEQYF
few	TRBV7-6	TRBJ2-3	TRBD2	TGTGCCAGCGCCCGACTAGCGGGAGGGCTCTACACAGATACGCAGTATTTT	CASARLAGGLYTDTQYF
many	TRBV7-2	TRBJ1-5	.	TGTGCCAGCAGCCTGGCACCGGGCAGGGGCAATCAGCCCCAGCATTTT	CASSLAPGRGNQPQHF
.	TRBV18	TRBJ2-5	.	TGTGCCAGCTCACCTATTCGGGCCGAGACCCAGTACTTC	CASSPIRAETQYF
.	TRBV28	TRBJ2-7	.	TGTGCCAGCATGAACACCTACGAGCAGTACTTC	CASMNTYEQYF
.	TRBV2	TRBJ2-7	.	TGTGCCAGCAGTGAAGCGATGGGCAACTACGAGCAGTACTTC	CASSEAMGNYEQYF
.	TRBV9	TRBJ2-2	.	TGTGCCAGCAGCGTATTTAGCGGGGAGCTGTTTTTT	CASSVFSGELFF
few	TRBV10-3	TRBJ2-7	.	TGTGCCATCGCCCAGTCCAGGTTTCGGTTCTACGAGCAGTACTTC	CAIAQSRFRFYEQYF
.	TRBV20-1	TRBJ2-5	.	TGCAGTGCAATAGATCGGGACTTGTCGAGCCCCCTAGAGACCCAGTACTTC	CSAIDRDLSSPLETQYF